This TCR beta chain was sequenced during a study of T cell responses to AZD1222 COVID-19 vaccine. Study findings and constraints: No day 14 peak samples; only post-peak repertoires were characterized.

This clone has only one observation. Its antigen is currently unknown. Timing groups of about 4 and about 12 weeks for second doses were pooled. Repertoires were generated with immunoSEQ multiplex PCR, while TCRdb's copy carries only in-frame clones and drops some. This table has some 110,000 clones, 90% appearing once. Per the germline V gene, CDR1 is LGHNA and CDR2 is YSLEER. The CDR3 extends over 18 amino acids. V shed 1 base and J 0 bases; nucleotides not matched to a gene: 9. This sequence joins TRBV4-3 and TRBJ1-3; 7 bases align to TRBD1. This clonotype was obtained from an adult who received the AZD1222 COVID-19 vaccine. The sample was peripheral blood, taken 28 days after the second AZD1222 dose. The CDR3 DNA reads TGCGCCAGCAGCCAAGCAGGGGGGGGCTCCCCCTCTGGAAACACCATATATTTT. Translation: CASSQAGGGSPSGNTIYF.